Below, one T cell receptor beta chain is given with its context. The data stem from a study of blood T cell repertoires in COVID-19. Per the original methods: Reference gene primer amplification gave estimated nucleated cell counts. The assay was immunoSEQ multiplex PCR, and TCRdb's table has in-frame clones only and misses some. For V, J and clone size, that table is used; D and trimming come from the DNA. The table includes some 120,000 clones, around four fifths detected once. The V segment lost 0 bases and the J segment 2 bases; nucleotides outside the gene matches: 12. The CDR3 is 19 amino acids. Germline CDR1 WNHNN, CDR2 SYGVQD (reference sequence).

V and J are TRBV10-1 and TRBJ2-2, with 7 nucleotides matching TRBD1. Material: peripheral blood. The clonotype was recovered from a man older than 75 with COVID-19, enrolled during active disease. This CDR3 reads CASSESTVPGQTNTGELFF. For the CDR3, the DNA is TGCGCCAGCAGTGAGTCGACGGTTCCGGGACAGACAAACACCGGGGAGCTGTTTTTT.